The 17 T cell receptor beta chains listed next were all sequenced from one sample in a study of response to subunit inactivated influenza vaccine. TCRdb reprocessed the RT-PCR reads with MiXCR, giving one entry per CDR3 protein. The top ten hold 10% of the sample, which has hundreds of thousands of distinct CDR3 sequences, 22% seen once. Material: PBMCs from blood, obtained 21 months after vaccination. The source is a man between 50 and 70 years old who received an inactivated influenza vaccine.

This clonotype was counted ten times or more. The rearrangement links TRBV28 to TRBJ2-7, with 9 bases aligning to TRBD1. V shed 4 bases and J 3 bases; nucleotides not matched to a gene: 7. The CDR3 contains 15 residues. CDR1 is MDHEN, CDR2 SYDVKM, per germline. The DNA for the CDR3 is TGTGCCAGCAGTTCCCGGGGGACAGGGAACTACGAGCAGTACTTC. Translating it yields CASSSRGTGNYEQYF.

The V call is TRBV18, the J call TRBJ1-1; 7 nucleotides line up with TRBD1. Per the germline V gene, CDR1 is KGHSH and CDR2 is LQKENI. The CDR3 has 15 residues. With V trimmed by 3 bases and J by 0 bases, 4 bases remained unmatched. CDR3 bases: TGTGCCAGCTCACCCTCGGGACAGTTGAACACTGAAGCTTTCTTT. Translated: CASSPSGQLNTEAFF.

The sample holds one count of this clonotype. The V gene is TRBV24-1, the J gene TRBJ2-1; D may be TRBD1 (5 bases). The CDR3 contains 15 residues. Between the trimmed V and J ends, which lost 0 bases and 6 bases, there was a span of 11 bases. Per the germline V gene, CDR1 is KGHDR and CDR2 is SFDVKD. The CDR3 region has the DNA TGTGCCACCAGTGATTTGCAGGGTTTCGGCAATGAGCAGTTCTTC. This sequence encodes CATSDLQGFGNEQFF.

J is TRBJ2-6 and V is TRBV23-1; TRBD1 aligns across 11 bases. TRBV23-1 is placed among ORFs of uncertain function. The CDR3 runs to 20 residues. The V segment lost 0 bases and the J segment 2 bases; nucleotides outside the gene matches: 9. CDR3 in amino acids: CASSQSAWDRGEAGANVLTF. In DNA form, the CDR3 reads TGCGCCAGCAGTCAATCGGCCTGGGACAGGGGGGAGGCTGGGGCCAACGTCCTGACTTTC.

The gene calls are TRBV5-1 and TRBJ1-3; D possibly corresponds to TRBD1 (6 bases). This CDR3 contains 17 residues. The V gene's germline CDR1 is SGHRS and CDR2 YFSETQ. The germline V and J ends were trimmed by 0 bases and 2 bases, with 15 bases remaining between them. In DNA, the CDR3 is TGCGCCAGCAGCTTGGTTGCGAGGGGGGCCGCTGGAAACACCATATATTTT. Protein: CASSLVARGAAGNTIYF.

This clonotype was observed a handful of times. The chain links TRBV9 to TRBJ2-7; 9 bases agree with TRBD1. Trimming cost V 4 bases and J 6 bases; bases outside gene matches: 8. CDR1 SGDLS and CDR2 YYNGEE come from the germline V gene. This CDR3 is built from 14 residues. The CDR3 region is CASSPRDRVSEQYF. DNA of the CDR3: TGTGCCAGCAGCCCCCGGGACAGGGTTAGCGAGCAGTACTTC.

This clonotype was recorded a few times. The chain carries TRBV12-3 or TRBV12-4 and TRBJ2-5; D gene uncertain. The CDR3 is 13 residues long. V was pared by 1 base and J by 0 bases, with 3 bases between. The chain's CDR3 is CASSLGYQETQYF. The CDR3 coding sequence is TGTGCCAGCAGTTTAGGGTACCAAGAGACCCAGTACTTC.

The CDR3 is CASSPGTVILSSGYTF. The CDR3 nucleotides are TGTGCCAGCAGCCCTGGGACAGTTATCTTGTCCTCGGGCTACACCTTC. V usage is TRBV12-3 or TRBV12-4 and J usage is TRBJ1-2; 7 bases align to TRBD1. J gave up 8 bases and V 6 bases, and 18 bases lay outside the gene matches. The CDR3 loop spans 16 amino acids.

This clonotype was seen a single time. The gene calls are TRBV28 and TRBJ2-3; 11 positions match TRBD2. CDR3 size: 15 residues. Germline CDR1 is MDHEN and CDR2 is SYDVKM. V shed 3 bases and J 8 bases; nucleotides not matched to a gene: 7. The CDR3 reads CASSFSGRALGTQYF. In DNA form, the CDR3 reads TGTGCCAGCAGTTTTAGCGGGAGGGCCCTGGGTACGCAGTATTTT.

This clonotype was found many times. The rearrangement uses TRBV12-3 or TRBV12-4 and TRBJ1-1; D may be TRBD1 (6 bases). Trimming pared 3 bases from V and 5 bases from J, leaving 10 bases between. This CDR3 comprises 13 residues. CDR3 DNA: TGTGCCAGCAGTTTTGAGGGGGTTACTGAAGCTTTCTTT. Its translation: CASSFEGVTEAFF.

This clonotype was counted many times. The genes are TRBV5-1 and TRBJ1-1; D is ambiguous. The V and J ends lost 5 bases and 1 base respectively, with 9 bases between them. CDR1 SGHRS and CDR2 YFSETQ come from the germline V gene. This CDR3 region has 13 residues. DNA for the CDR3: TGCGCCAGCAGGGCCGGGGAGAACACTGAAGCTTTCTTT. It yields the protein CASRAGENTEAFF.

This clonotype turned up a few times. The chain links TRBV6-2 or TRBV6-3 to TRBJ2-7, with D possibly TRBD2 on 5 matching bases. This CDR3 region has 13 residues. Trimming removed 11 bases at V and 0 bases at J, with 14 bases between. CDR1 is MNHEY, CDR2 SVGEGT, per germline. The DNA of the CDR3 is TGTGCCGCCACTCCGGGATTCTCCTACGAGCAGTACTTC. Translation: CAATPGFSYEQYF.

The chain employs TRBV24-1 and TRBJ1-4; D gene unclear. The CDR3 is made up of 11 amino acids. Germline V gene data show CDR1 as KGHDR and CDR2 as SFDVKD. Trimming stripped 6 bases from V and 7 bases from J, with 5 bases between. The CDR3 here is CATSSSEKLFF. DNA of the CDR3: TGTGCCACCAGTAGTAGTGAAAAACTGTTTTTT.

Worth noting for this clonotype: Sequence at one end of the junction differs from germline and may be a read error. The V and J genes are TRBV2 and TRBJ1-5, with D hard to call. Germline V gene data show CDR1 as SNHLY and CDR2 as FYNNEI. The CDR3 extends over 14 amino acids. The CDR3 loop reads CASSEGHSNQLQHF. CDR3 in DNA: TGTGCCAGCAGTGAAGGACACAGCAATCAGCTCCAGCATTTT.

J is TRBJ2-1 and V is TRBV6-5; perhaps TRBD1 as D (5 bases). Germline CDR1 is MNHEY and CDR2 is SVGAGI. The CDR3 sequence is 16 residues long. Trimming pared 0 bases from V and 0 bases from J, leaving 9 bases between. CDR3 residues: CASSYSYRSSYNEQFF. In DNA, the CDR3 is TGTGCCAGCAGTTACTCATACAGGAGCTCCTACAATGAGCAGTTCTTC.

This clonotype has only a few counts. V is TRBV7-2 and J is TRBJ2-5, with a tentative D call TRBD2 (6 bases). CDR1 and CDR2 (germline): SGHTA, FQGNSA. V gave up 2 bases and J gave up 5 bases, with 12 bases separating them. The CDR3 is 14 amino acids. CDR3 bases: TGTGCCAGCAGCTTACGCAGCGGGCGGGAGACCCAGTACTTC. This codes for CASSLRSGRETQYF.

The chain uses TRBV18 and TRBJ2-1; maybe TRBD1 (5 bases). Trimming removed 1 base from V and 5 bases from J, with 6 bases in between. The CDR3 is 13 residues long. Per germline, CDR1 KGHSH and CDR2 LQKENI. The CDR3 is CASSPRRDNEQFF. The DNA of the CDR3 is TGTGCCAGCTCACCACGCAGGGACAATGAGCAGTTCTTC.